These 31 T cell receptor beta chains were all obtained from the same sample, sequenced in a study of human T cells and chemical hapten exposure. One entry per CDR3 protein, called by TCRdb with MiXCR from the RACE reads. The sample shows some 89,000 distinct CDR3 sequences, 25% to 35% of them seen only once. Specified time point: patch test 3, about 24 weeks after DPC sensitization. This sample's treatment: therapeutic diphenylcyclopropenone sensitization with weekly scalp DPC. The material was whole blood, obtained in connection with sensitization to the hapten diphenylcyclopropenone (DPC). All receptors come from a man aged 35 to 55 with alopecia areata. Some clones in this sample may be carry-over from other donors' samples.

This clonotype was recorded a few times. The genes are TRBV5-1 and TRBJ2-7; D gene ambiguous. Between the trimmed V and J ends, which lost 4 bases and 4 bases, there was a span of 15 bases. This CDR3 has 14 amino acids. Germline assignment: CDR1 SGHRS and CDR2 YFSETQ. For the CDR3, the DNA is TGCGCCAGCAGCCCCTTCTCTTATGGGTACGAGCAGTACTTC. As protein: CASSPFSYGYEQYF.

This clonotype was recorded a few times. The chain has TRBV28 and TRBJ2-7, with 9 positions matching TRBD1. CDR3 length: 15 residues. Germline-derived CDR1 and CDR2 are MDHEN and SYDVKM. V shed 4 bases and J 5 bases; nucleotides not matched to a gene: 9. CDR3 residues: CASSSGTGLRDEQYF. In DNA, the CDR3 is TGTGCCAGCAGTTCCGGGACAGGGTTACGAGACGAGCAGTACTTC.

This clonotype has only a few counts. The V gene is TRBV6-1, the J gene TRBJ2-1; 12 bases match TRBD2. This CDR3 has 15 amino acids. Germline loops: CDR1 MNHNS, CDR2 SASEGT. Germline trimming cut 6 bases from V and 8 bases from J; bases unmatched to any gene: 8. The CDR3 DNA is TGTGCCAGCAGGGCGACTAGCGGGAGCTCGGATGAGCAGTTCTTC. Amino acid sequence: CASRATSGSSDEQFF.

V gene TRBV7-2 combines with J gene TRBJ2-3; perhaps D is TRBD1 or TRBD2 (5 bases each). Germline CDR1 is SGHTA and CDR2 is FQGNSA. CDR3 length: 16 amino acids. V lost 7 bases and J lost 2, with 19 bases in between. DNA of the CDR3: TGTGCCAGCACCTCTCGGTCAGGGAGACCCACAGATACGCAGTATTTT. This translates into CASTSRSGRPTDTQYF.

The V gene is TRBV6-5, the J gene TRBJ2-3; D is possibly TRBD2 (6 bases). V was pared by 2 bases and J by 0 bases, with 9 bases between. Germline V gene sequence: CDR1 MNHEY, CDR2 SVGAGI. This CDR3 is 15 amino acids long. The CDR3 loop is CASSYGRTSTDTQYF. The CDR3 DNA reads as TGTGCCAGCAGTTACGGGAGGACTAGCACAGATACGCAGTATTTT.

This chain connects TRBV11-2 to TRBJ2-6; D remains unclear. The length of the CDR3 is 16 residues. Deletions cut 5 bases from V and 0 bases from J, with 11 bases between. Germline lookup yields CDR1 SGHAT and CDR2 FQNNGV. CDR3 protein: CASSPVPGSGANVLTF. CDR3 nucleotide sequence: TGTGCCAGCAGCCCTGTCCCGGGCTCTGGGGCCAACGTCCTGACTTTC.

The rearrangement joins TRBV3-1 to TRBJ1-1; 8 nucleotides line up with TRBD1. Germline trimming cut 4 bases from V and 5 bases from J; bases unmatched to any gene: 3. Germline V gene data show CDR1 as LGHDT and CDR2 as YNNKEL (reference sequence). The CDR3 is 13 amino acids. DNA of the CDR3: TGTGCCAGCAGCCGGACAGGGCGGACTGAAGCTTTCTTT. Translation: CASSRTGRTEAFF.

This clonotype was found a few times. This CDR3 reads CASGLESDNQPQHF. DNA of the CDR3: TGTGCCAGTGGCCTGGAGAGTGATAATCAGCCCCAGCATTTT. This chain links TRBV6-5 with TRBJ1-5, with D hard to call. V shed 9 bases and J shed 4 bases, with 16 bases lying between them. The germline V gene encodes CDR1 MNHEY and CDR2 SVGAGI. There are 14 residues in the CDR3.

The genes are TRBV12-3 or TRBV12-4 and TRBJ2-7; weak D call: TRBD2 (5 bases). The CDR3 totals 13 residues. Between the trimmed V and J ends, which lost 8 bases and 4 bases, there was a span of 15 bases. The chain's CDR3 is CASGGRPIYEQYF. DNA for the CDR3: TGTGCCAGCGGAGGCAGGCCCATTTACGAGCAGTACTTC.

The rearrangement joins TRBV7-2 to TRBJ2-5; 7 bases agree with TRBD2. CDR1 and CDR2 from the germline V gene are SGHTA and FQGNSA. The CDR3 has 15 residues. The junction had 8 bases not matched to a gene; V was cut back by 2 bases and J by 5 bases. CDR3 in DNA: TGTGCCAGCAGCTTATTAAGGAGCGGGAAGGAGACCCAGTACTTC. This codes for CASSLLRSGKETQYF.

The CDR3 DNA reads as TGTGCCAGTAGTCCCGGGACTAGCCTCCTAAATGAGCAGTTCTTC. It is translated as CASSPGTSLLNEQFF. This chain uses TRBV19 with TRBJ2-1, with 9 bases lining up with TRBD2. The CDR3 is 15 residues long. Per the germline V gene, CDR1 is LNHDA and CDR2 is SQIVND (reference sequence). Trimming removed 5 bases from V and 7 bases from J; junction bases left unmatched: 9.

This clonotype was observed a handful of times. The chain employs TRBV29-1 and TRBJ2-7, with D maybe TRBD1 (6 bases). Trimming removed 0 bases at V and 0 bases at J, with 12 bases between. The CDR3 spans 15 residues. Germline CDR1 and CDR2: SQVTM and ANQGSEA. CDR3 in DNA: TGCAGCGTTGAAGAAACAGGGATCAGCTCCTACGAGCAGTACTTC. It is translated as CSVEETGISSYEQYF.

The CDR3 is CASSRAGTRGETQYF. The CDR3 nucleotides are TGTGCCAGCAGCCGCGCCGGGACGAGAGGGGAGACCCAGTACTTC. The chain links TRBV7-6 to TRBJ2-5; D might be TRBD1 or TRBD2, each matching 5 bases. V lost 5 bases and J 5 bases, leaving 18 bases between the germline ends. Germline assignment: CDR1 SGHVS and CDR2 FNYEAQ. The CDR3 contains 15 residues.

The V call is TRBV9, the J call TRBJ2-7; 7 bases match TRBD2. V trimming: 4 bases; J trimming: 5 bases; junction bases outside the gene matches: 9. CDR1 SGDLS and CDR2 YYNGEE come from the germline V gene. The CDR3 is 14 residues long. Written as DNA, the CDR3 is TGTGCCAGCAGCTGGGGAGGGCCCGGGGACGAGCAGTACTTC. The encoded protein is CASSWGGPGDEQYF.

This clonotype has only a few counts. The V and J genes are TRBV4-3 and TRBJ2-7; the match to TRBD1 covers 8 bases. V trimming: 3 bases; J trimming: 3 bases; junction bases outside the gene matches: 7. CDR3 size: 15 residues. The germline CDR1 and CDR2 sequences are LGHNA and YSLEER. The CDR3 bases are TGCGCCAGCAGCCACGAGAGGACAGGGTACTACGAGCAGTACTTC. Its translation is CASSHERTGYYEQYF.

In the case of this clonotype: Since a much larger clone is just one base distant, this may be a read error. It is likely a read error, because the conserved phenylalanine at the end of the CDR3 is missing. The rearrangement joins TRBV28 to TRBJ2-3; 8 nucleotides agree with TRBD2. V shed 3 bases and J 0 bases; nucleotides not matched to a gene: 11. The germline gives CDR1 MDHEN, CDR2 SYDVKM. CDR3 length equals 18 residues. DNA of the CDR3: TGTGCCAGCAGTTTGCAAGCGGGAGAGGGATCTAGCACAGATACGCAGTATTTA. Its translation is CASSLQAGEGSSTDTQYL.

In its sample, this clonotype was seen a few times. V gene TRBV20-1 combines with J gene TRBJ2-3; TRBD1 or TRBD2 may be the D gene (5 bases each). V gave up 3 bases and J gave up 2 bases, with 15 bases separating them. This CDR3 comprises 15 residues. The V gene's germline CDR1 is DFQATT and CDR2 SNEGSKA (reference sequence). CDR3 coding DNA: TGCAGTGCTAGTAGTATCGGGGACCCCACAGATACGCAGTATTTT. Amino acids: CSASSIGDPTDTQYF.

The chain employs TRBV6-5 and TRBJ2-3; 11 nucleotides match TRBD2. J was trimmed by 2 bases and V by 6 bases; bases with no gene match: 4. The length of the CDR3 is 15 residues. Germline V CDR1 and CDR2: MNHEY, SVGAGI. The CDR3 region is CASSSGLAVTDTQYF. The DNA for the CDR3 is TGTGCCAGCAGCTCGGGACTAGCGGTCACAGATACGCAGTATTTT.

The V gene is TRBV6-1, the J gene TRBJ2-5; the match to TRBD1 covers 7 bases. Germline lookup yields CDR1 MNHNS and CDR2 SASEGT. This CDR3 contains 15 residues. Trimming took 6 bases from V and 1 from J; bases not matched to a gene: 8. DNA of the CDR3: TGTGCCAGCAGCTCCACCTGGGACAGCCAAGAGACCCAGTACTTC. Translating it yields CASSSTWDSQETQYF.

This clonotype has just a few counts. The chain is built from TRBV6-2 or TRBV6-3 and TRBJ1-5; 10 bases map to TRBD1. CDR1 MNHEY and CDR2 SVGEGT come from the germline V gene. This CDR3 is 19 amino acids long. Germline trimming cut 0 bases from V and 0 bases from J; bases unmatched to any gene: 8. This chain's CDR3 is CASSYSSGQGGHSNQPQHF. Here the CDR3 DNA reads TGTGCCAGCAGTTACTCAAGTGGACAGGGGGGTCATAGCAATCAGCCCCAGCATTTT.

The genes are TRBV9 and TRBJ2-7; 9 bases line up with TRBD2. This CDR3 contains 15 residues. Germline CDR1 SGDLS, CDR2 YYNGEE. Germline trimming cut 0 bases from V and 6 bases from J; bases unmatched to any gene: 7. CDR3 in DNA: TGTGCCAGCAGCGTAGATAGCGGGAGCTTCGGCGAGCAGTACTTC. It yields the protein CASSVDSGSFGEQYF.

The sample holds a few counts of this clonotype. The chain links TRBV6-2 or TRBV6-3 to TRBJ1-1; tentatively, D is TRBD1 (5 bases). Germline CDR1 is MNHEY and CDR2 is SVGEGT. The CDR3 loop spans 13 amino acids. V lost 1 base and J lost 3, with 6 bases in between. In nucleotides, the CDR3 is TGTGCCAGCAGTTACTTCAGGGACACTGAAGCTTTCTTT. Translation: CASSYFRDTEAFF.

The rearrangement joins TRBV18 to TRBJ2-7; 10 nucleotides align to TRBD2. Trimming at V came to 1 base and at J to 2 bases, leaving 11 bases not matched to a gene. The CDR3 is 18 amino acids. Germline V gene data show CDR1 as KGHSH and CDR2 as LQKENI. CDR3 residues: CASSPQASGSVRAYEQYF. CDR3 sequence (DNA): TGTGCCAGCTCACCACAGGCTAGCGGGAGTGTTCGGGCCTACGAGCAGTACTTC.

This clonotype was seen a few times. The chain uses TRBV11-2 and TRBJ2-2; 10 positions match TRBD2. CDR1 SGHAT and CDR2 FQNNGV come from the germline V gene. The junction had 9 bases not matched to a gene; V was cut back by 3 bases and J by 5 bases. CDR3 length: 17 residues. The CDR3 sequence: CASSLDLAGEPTGELFF. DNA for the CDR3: TGTGCCAGCAGCTTGGACCTAGCGGGAGAACCAACCGGGGAGCTGTTTTTT.

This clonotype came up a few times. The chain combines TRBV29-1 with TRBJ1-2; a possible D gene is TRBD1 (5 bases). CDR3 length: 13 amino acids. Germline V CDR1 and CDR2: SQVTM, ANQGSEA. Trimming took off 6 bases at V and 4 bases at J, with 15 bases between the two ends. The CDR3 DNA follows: TGCAGCGTGGCCCCGACAGCCGGCTATGGCTACACCTTC. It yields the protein CSVAPTAGYGYTF.

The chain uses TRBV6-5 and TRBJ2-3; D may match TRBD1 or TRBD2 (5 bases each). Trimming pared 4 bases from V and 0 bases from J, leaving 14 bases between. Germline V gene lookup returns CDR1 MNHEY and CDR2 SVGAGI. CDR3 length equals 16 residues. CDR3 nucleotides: TGTGCCAGCAGTTCCCCCCGGGGCGTTAGCACAGATACGCAGTATTTT. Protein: CASSSPRGVSTDTQYF.

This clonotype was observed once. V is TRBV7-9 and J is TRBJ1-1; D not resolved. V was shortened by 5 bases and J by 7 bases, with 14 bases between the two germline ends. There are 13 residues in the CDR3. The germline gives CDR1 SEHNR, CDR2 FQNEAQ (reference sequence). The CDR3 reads CASSRPPGIEAFF. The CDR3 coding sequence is TGTGCCAGCAGCAGGCCTCCCGGGATTGAAGCTTTCTTT.

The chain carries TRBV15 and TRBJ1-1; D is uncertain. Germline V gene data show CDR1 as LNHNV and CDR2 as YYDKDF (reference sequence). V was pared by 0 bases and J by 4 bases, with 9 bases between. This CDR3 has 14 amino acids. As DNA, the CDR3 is TGTGCCACCAGCAGAGATTTGGGCTCCACTGAAGCTTTCTTT. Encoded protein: CATSRDLGSTEAFF.

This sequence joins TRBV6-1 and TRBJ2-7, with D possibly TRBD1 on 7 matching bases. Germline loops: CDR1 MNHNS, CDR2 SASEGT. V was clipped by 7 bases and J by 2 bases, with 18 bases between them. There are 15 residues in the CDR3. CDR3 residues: CASNLDREVPYEQYF. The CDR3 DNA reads TGTGCCAGCAATCTAGACAGGGAGGTTCCCTACGAGCAGTACTTC.

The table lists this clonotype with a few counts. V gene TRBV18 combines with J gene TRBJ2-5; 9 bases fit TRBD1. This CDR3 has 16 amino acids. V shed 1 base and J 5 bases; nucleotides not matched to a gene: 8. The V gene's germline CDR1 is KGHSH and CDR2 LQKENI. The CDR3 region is CASSPLGRGTGETQYF. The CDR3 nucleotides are TGTGCCAGCTCACCACTGGGACGCGGGACAGGGGAGACCCAGTACTTC.

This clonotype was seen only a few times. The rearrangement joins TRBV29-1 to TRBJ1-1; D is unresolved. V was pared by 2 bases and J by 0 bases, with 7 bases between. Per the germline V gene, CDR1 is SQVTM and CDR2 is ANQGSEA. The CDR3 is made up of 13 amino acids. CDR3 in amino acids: CSVERELNTEAFF. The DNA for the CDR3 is TGCAGCGTTGAACGGGAGTTGAACACTGAAGCTTTCTTT.